The present T cell receptor (beta chain) was sequenced within a study of blood T cell repertoires in COVID-19. Background on the study: T cells, B-cell-depleted T cells, or PBMCs supplied cDNA or gDNA.

Sequenced by immunoSEQ multiplex PCR; TCRdb stores in-frame clones only, minus some. Of a few hundred thousand clones listed, 84% were seen once; the top ten hold less than 7%. Adults between about 18 and 95 years of age took part from 20 to 25 US areas. Clinical history reported by participants formed the basis on which cohorts were assigned. V trimming: 5 bases; J trimming: 1 base; junction bases outside the gene matches: 25. The CDR3 has 22 residues. Germline CDR1 is MNHEY and CDR2 is SMNVEV (reference sequence). This chain uses TRBV27 with TRBJ2-1; TRBD2 agrees at 8 bases. Sequenced sample: PBMCs or T cells enriched from blood (not recorded which). This receptor was obtained from a woman between 40 and 50 years old who had recovered from COVID-19. DNA of the CDR3: TGTGCCAGCAGTCCTACCCGCGAGGGGCGTCTTATGCGGGAGGAATCCTACAATGAGCAGTTCTTC. Its translation: CASSPTREGRLMREESYNEQFF.